Following are 23 T cell receptor beta chains from one sample sequenced in a study of blood T cell repertoires in COVID-19. Profiled with immunoSEQ multiplex PCR; TCRdb holds only in-frame clones, not every one. This repertoire shows hundreds of thousands of clones, over 80% found once; its top ten account for roughly 6%. Sequencing input: peripheral blood. These receptors all come from a woman aged 50 to 60 with COVID-19, enrolled during active disease.

This clone has only a few counts. V usage is TRBV3-1 (or the pseudogene TRBV3-2) and J usage is TRBJ1-3; D may be TRBD1 (5 bases). The CDR3 is made up of 19 amino acids. V was shortened by 0 bases and J by 0 bases, with 18 bases between the two germline ends. Germline assignment: CDR1 LGHDT and CDR2 YNNKEL (reference sequence). This chain's CDR3 is CASSQELRGLLSSGNTIYF. As DNA, the CDR3 is TGTGCCAGCAGCCAAGAATTAAGGGGCCTACTCTCCTCTGGAAACACCATATATTTT.

The chain combines TRBV4-3 with TRBJ2-5; D is perhaps TRBD2 (6 bases). CDR3 length: 15 residues. Germline V gives CDR1 LGHNA, CDR2 YSLEER. Trimming took off 0 bases at V and 5 bases at J, with 13 bases between the two ends. The CDR3, as DNA: TGCGCCAGCAGCCAAGACGGGACTCTCGAGGAGACCCAGTACTTC. Translated: CASSQDGTLEETQYF.

The CDR3 region has the DNA TGTGCCAGCAGCCCTAGTGGGCGGGGATTTAATGAAAAACTGTTTTTT. Translation gives CASSPSGRGFNEKLFF. V and J are TRBV7-9 and TRBJ1-4; no clear D. In germline, CDR1 is SEHNR, CDR2 FQNEAQ (reference sequence). This CDR3 is built from 16 residues. Trimming removed 5 bases from V and 4 bases from J, with 17 bases in between.

The chain couples TRBV19 to TRBJ2-7; maybe TRBD1 (6 bases). The CDR3 has 14 residues. V lost 6 bases and J lost 3, with 15 bases in between. CDR1 is LNHDA and CDR2 is SQIVND in the germline V gene (reference sequence). CDR3 residues: CASRDSSRHYEQYF. CDR3 in DNA: TGTGCCAGTAGGGACAGTTCACGCCACTACGAGCAGTACTTC.

The chain has TRBV24-1 and TRBJ2-3; TRBD2 matches at 11 bases. This CDR3 comprises 16 residues. The trim removed 4 bases at V and 5 bases at J, leaving 7 bases unmatched. Germline loops: CDR1 KGHDR, CDR2 SFDVKD. The chain's CDR3 is CATSDRRLAGIDTQYF. CDR3 bases: TGTGCCACCAGTGACCGGCGACTAGCGGGAATAGATACGCAGTATTTT.

This chain uses TRBV29-1 with TRBJ1-2; TRBD1 agrees at 7 bases. V dropped 4 bases and J dropped 8; count of bases not matched to a gene: 10. CDR3 length: 13 amino acids. Germline CDR1 reads SQVTM; CDR2 reads ANQGSEA. In DNA form, the CDR3 reads TGCAGCGTTGCCGGACAGGCGGGAGGCGGCTACACCTTC. Translating it yields CSVAGQAGGGYTF.

The chain carries TRBV10-3 and TRBJ1-1; a possible D gene is TRBD1 (6 bases). The CDR3 totals 15 residues. Germline assignment: CDR1 ENHRY and CDR2 SYGVKD. V gave up 0 bases and J gave up 1 base, with 9 bases separating them. The CDR3: CAISESGQPNTEAFF. The CDR3 nucleotides read TGTGCCATCAGTGAGTCCGGACAGCCGAACACTGAAGCTTTCTTT.

The V and J genes are TRBV29-1 and TRBJ1-4, with no clear D. Germline CDR1 reads SQVTM; CDR2 reads ANQGSEA. CDR3 size: 15 residues. V gave up 4 bases and J gave up 4 bases, with 16 bases separating them. In DNA form, the CDR3 reads TGCAGCGTTGCTCCGGGGTTACGGAGTAATGAAAAACTGTTTTTT. Amino acids: CSVAPGLRSNEKLFF. Combining the CDR3 with reference TRBV29-1 and TRBJ1-4 gives the whole variable domain SAVISQKPSRDICQRGTSLTIQCQVDSQVTMMFWYRQQPGQSLTLIATANQGSEATYESGFVIDKFPISRPNLTFSTLTVSNMSPEDSSIYLCSVAPGLRSNEKLFFGSGTQLSVL.

The chain recombines TRBV27 with TRBJ1-5; the D is unclear. The ends were cut back, 5 bases at V and 1 base at J, with 15 bases in the middle. The V gene's germline CDR1 is MNHEY and CDR2 SMNVEV (reference sequence). This CDR3 region has 16 residues. DNA for the CDR3: TGTGCCAGCAGTCCCCGGGATGATGGCAGCAATCAGCCCCAGCATTTT. It is translated as CASSPRDDGSNQPQHF.

The rearrangement uses TRBV30 and TRBJ1-1, with 9 positions matching TRBD1. Per the germline V gene, CDR1 is GTSNPN and CDR2 is SVGIG (reference sequence). The CDR3 covers 14 residues. Trimming at V came to 5 bases and at J to 5 bases, leaving 9 bases not matched to a gene. Written as DNA, the CDR3 is TGTGCCTGGGATATCGACAGGGGGGCTACTGAAGCTTTCTTT. This encodes CAWDIDRGATEAFF. The whole variable domain, filled in from reference TRBV30 and TRBJ1-1, reads SQTIHQWPATLVQPVGSPLSLECTVEGTSNPNLYWYRQAAGRGLQLLFYSVGIGQISSEVPQNLSASRPQDRQFILSSKKLLLSDSGFYLCAWDIDRGATEAFFGQGTRLTVV.

The rearrangement joins TRBV19 to TRBJ2-2; TRBD2 matches 8 bases. Losses at the gene ends were 5 bases for V and 6 bases for J; bases not matched to a gene: 8. The CDR3 length is 15 residues. Germline CDR1 and CDR2: LNHDA and SQIVND (reference sequence). The CDR3 sequence is CASSARTSMSGELFF. The CDR3 nucleotides read TGTGCCAGTAGTGCGAGGACTAGCATGTCCGGGGAGCTGTTTTTT. Complete variable domain (other parts from reference TRBV19 and TRBJ2-2): DGGITQSPKYLFRKEGQNVTLSCEQNLNHDAMYWYRQDPGQGLRLIYYSQIVNDFQKGDIAEGYSVSREKKESFPLTVTSAQKNPTAFYLCASSARTSMSGELFFGEGSRLTVL.

The chain links TRBV24-1 to TRBJ1-4, with D possibly matching TRBD1 (6 bases). Germline assignment: CDR1 KGHDR and CDR2 SFDVKD. Trimming removed 8 bases at V and 8 bases at J, with 17 bases between. CDR3 length: 14 amino acids. The CDR3 reads CATKPPGGQEKLFF. Written as DNA, the CDR3 is TGTGCCACCAAACCCCCTGGGGGCCAAGAAAAACTGTTTTTT.

The chain has TRBV19 and TRBJ1-1; 8 nucleotides agree with TRBD1. CDR3 length: 15 amino acids. Germline V gene lookup returns CDR1 LNHDA and CDR2 SQIVND (reference sequence). The V and J ends lost 7 bases and 5 bases, in that order; junction bases with no gene match: 12. Here the CDR3 DNA reads TGTGCCAGTACTACCGGACAGGGTAAAATGACTGAAGCTTTCTTT. Translation: CASTTGQGKMTEAFF.

The J gene is TRBJ1-2, the V gene TRBV11-2; D gene uncertain. Germline V CDR1 and CDR2: SGHAT, FQNNGV. This CDR3 is built from 13 residues. Trimming stripped 1 base from V and 6 bases from J, with 9 bases between. CDR3 bases: TGTGCCAGCAGCTTAGCTCGCGAGCATGGCTACACCTTC. Translation gives CASSLAREHGYTF. Combining the CDR3 with reference TRBV11-2 and TRBJ1-2 gives the whole variable domain EAGVAQSPRYKIIEKRQSVAFWCNPISGHATLYWYQQILGQGPKLLIQFQNNGVVDDSQLPKDRFSAERLKGVDSTLKIQPAKLEDSAVYLCASSLAREHGYTFGSGTRLTVV.

This rearrangement joins TRBV28 to TRBJ1-6; 7 nucleotides align to TRBD1. Germline CDR1 and CDR2: MDHEN and SYDVKM. Trimming at V came to 4 bases and at J to 5 bases, leaving 2 bases not matched to a gene. The CDR3 is made up of 14 amino acids. The CDR3 here is CASSSTGDNSPLHF. CDR3 DNA sequence: TGTGCCAGCAGTTCCACAGGGGATAATTCACCCCTCCACTTT.

The genes are TRBV5-8 and TRBJ1-3; possible D gene TRBD1, 5 bases. Trimming left V 2 bases short and J 9 bases short, with 15 bases between. Germline V lookup: CDR1 SGHTS, CDR2 YDEGEE. The CDR3 extends over 14 amino acids. CDR3 in amino acids: CASSFGRESATIYF. As DNA, the CDR3 is TGTGCCAGCAGCTTTGGCAGGGAATCGGCCACCATATATTTT.

CDR3 coding DNA: TGTGCCAGCAGCTCAACCGGGACAGACTATGGCTACACCTTC. Its protein is CASSSTGTDYGYTF. The J gene is TRBJ1-2, the V gene TRBV7-3; 7 bases are a match to TRBD1. The CDR3 contains 14 residues. V lost 4 bases, J lost 3 bases, and 5 bases stayed unmatched. Germline CDR1 reads SGHTA; CDR2 reads FQGTGA.

The chain recombines TRBV5-6 with TRBJ2-7, with D unclear. The CDR3 has 12 residues. Germline-derived CDR1 and CDR2 are SGHDT and YYEEEE. V dropped 0 bases and J dropped 6 bases, with 7 bases sitting between them. The CDR3 sequence: CASSLERIEQYF. In DNA form, the CDR3 reads TGTGCCAGCAGCTTGGAGCGAATCGAGCAGTACTTC.

The chain is built from TRBV12-5 and TRBJ2-5, with 9 bases identical to TRBD1. Per germline, CDR1 LGHNT and CDR2 FRNRAP. The junction had 7 bases not matched to a gene; V was cut back by 6 bases and J by 2 bases. The CDR3 runs 15 residues. The CDR3 protein is CASGEGQGPQETQYF. CDR3 nucleotides: TGTGCTAGTGGGGAGGGACAGGGACCACAAGAGACCCAGTACTTC.

This clone has only one observation. The J gene is TRBJ2-3, the V gene TRBV11-2; D is possibly TRBD1 (6 bases). The CDR3 length is 14 residues. Between the trimmed V and J ends, which lost 5 bases and 8 bases, there was a span of 17 bases. Germline CDR1 is SGHAT and CDR2 is FQNNGV. DNA for the CDR3: TGTGCCAGCAGCCTACAGAGGGGGACGGGTACGCAGTATTTT. Encoded protein: CASSLQRGTGTQYF.

The chain has TRBV7-2 and TRBJ2-2, with 12 bases that match TRBD2. V lost 5 bases to trimming and J lost 5 bases; unmatched junction nucleotides: 6. This CDR3 has 16 amino acids. In germline, CDR1 is SGHTA, CDR2 FQGNSA. The CDR3 reads CASSHGLAGFTGELFF. The CDR3 region has the DNA TGTGCCAGCAGCCACGGACTAGCGGGATTTACCGGGGAGCTGTTTTTT.

This clone was counted a few times. The V and J genes are TRBV29-1 and TRBJ1-2; D gene uncertain. This CDR3 is 11 amino acids long. Germline loops: CDR1 SQVTM, CDR2 ANQGSEA. V lost 7 bases to trimming and J lost 8 bases, with 14 bases between them. This CDR3 reads CSAGRSGGYTF. CDR3 in DNA: TGCAGCGCCGGGAGGTCGGGGGGCTACACCTTC.

The rearrangement links TRBV6-6 to TRBJ1-2, with D possibly being TRBD1 (5 bases). CDR1 is MNHNY, CDR2 SVGAGI, per germline (reference sequence). Trimming took off 5 bases at V and 4 bases at J, with 8 bases between the two ends. The CDR3 runs 12 residues. The CDR3 sequence is CASSQGLYGYTF. CDR3 in DNA: TGTGCCAGCAGTCAGGGACTCTATGGCTACACCTTC.